This T cell receptor beta chain was documented in a study of Ad26.COV2.S vaccination and SARS-CoV-2 variants. CDR3 size: 15 residues. CDR1 and CDR2 from the germline V gene are SEHNR and FQNEAQ (reference sequence). V lost 1 base and J lost 0, with 6 bases in between. About this clone: Antigen: not known.

Points from the study as a whole: Reports say spike-specific CD8+ and CD4+ T cell responses covered substantial breadth after vaccination.

This table comes from immunoSEQ multiplex PCR, and its TCRdb copy is limited to in-frame clones, with some not included. In the table there are a few hundred thousand clones, 80% to 90% of which are singletons. Treatment meaning: around 19 received Ad26.COV2.S at low or high dose, single or two shots; about 5 received placebo; per-sample allocation not given. The investigators took samples on day 63 after the first vaccine or placebo injection. Wuhan-strain SARS-CoV-2 spike was expressed by the Ad26 vector that made up the vaccine. The sequencing here drew on peripheral blood, taken in a trial of Ad26.COV2.S vaccine versus placebo. The chain joins TRBV7-9 to TRBJ1-4; unclear D gene. This TCR derives from a person between 18 and 65 years old who received the Ad26.COV2.S COVID-19 vaccine or a placebo. CDR3 sequence reads: CASSLGPSTNEKLFF. The DNA for the CDR3 is TGTGCCAGCAGCTTAGGGCCCTCAACTAATGAAAAACTGTTTTTT.